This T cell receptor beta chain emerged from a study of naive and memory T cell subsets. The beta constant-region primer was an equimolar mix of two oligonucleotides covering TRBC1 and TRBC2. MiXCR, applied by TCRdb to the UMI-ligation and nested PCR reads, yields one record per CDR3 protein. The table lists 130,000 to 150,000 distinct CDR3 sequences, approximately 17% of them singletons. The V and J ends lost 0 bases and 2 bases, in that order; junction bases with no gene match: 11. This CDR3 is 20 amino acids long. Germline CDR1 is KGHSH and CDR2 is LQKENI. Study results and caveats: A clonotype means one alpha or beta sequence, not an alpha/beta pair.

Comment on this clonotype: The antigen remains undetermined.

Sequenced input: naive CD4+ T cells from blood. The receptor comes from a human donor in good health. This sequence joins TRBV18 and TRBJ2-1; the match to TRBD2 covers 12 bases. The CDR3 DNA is TGTGCCAGCTCACCACCGCGACTAGCGGGAGTCCCCAGCGCCTACAATGAGCAGTTCTTC. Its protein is CASSPPRLAGVPSAYNEQFF.